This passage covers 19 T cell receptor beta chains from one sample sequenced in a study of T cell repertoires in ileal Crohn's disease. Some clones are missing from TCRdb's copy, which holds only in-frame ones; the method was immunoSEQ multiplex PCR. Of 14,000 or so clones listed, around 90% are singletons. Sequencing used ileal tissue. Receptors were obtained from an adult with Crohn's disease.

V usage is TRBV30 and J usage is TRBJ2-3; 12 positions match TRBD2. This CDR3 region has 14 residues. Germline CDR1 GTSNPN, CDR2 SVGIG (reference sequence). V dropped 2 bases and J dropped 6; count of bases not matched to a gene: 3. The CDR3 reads CAWSFGLAGDTQYF. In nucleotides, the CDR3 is TGTGCCTGGAGTTTCGGACTAGCGGGGGATACGCAGTATTTT. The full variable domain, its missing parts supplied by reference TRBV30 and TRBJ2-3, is SQTIHQWPATLVQPVGSPLSLECTVEGTSNPNLYWYRQAAGRGLQLLFYSVGIGQISSEVPQNLSASRPQDRQFILSSKKLLLSDSGFYLCAWSFGLAGDTQYFGPGTRLTVL.

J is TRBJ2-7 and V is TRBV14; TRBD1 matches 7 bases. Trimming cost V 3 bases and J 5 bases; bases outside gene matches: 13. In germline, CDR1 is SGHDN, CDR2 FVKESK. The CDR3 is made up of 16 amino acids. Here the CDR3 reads CASSHDRELFWDEQYF. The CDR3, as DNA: TGTGCCAGCAGCCACGACAGGGAACTCTTCTGGGACGAGCAGTACTTC.

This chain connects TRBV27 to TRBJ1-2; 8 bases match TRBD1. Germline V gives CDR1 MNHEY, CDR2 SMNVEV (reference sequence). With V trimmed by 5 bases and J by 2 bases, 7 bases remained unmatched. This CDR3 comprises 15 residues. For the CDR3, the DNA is TGTGCCAGCAGTCGTCGGACAGGGATAAACTATGGCTACACCTTC. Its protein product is CASSRRTGINYGYTF.

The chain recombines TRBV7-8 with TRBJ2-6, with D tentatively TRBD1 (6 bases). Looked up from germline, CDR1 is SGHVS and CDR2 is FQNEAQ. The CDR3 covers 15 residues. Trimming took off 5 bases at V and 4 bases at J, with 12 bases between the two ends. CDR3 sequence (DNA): TGTGCCAGCAGCACCACAGGGTCCGGGGCCAACGTCCTGACTTTC. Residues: CASSTTGSGANVLTF.

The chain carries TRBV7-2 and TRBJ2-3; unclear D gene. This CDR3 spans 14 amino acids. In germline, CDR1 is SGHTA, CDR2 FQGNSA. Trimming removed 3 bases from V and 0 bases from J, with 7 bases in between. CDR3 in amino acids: CASSLVRSTDTQYF. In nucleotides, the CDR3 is TGTGCCAGCAGCTTGGTGAGGAGCACAGATACGCAGTATTTT.

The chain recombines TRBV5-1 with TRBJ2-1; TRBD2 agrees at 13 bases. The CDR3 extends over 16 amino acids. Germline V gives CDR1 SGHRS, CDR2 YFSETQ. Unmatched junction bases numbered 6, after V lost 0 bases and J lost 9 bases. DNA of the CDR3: TGCGCCAGCAGCTTGGAACTAGCGGGGGGGGGCCCTGAGCAGTTCTTC. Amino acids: CASSLELAGGGPEQFF.

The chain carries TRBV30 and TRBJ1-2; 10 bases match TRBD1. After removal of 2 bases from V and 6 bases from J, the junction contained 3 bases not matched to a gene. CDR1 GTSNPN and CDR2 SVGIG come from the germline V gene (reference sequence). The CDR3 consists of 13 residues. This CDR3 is CAWSTGQGDGYTF. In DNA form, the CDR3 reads TGTGCCTGGAGTACAGGACAGGGGGATGGCTACACCTTC.

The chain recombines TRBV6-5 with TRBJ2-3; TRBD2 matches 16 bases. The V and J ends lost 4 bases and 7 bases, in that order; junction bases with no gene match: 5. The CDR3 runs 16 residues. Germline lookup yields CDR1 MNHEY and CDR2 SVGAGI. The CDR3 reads CASSSGLAGGLNTQYF. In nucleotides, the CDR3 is TGTGCCAGCAGTTCGGGACTAGCGGGAGGGCTAAATACGCAGTATTTT.

CDR3 amino acids: CAWSDRAVSGYTF. In DNA form, the CDR3 reads TGTGCCTGGAGCGACAGGGCCGTAAGTGGCTACACCTTC. The genes are TRBV30 and TRBJ1-2; 7 positions agree with TRBD1. Germline V gene lookup returns CDR1 GTSNPN and CDR2 SVGIG (reference sequence). There are 13 residues in the CDR3. The J segment lost 7 bases and the V segment lost 3 bases, leaving 8 bases of the junction unmatched.

CDR3 region: CSERISYNEQFF. In DNA form, the CDR3 reads TGCAGCGAGAGGATTTCCTACAATGAGCAGTTCTTC. The chain uses TRBV29-1 and TRBJ2-1; D not resolved. Germline V lookup: CDR1 SQVTM, CDR2 ANQGSEA. This CDR3 is built from 12 residues. Deletions cut 7 bases from V and 1 base from J, with 8 bases between.

CDR3 sequence reads: CASSVQGIGANEKLFF. The DNA for the CDR3 is TGTGCCAGCAGCGTTCAAGGAATCGGGGCTAATGAAAAACTGTTTTTT. The V call is TRBV9, the J call TRBJ1-4; D not resolved. CDR1 and CDR2 from the germline V gene are SGDLS and YYNGEE. V shed 2 bases and J shed 3 bases, with 14 bases lying between them. The CDR3 consists of 16 residues.

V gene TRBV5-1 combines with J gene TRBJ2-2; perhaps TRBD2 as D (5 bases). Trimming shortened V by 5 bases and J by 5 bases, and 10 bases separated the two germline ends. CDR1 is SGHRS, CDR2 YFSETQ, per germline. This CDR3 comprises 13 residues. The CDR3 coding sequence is TGCGCCAGCAGAGACGGGGATACCGGGGAGCTGTTTTTT. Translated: CASRDGDTGELFF.

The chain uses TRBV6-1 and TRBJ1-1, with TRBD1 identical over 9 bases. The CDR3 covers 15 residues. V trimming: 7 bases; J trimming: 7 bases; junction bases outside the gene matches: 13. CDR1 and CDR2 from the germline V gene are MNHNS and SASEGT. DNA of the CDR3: TGTGCCAGCATTAGAGGGACAGGGCAGATAGGTGAAGCTTTCTTT. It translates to CASIRGTGQIGEAFF.

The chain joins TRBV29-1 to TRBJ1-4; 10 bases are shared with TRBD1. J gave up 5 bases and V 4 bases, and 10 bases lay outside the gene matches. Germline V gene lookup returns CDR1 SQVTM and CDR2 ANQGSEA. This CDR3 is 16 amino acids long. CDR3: CSVVPGTGVYNEKLFF. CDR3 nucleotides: TGCAGCGTTGTTCCCGGGACAGGGGTATACAATGAAAAACTGTTTTTT.

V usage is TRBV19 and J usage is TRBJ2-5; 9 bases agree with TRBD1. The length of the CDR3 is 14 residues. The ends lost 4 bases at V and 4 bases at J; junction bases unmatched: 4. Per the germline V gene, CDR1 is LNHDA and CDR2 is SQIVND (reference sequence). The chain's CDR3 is CASSNDRGIETQYF. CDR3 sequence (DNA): TGTGCCAGTAGTAATGACAGGGGGATAGAGACCCAGTACTTC.

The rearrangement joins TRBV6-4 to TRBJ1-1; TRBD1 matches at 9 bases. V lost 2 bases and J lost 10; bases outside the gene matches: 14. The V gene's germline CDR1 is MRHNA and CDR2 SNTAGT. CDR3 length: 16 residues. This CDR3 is CASSDRTGVRRQGAFF. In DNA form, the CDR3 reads TGTGCCAGCAGTGACCGGACAGGGGTCCGCCGTCAAGGAGCTTTCTTT.

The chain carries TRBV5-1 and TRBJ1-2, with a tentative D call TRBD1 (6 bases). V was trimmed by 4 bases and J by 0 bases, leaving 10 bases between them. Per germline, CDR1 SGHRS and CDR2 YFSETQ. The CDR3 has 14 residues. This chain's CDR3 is CASSVQGPNYGYTF. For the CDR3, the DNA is TGCGCCAGCAGCGTACAGGGACCTAACTATGGCTACACCTTC.

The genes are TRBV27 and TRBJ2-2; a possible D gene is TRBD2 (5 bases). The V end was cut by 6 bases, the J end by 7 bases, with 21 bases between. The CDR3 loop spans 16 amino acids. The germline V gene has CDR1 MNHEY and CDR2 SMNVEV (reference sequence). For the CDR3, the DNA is TGTGCCAGCAGCCGTCCGGGTCGGGGATCCGGCGGGGAGCTGTTTTTT. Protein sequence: CASSRPGRGSGGELFF.

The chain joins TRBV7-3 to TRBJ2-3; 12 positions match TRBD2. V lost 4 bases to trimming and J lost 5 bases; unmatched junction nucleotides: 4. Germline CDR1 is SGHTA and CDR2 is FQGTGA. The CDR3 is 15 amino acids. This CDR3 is CASSSRLAGEDTQYF. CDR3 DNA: TGTGCCAGCAGCTCGAGACTAGCGGGAGAAGATACGCAGTATTTT.